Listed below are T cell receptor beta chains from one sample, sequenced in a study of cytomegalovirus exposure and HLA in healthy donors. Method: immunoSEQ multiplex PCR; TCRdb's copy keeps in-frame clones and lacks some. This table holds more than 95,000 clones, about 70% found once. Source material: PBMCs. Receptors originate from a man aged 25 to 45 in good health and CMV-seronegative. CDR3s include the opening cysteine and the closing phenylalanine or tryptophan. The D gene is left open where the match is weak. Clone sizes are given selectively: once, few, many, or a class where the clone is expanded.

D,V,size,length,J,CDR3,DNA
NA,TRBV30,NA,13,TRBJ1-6,CAWRVQGHSPLHF,TGTGCCTGGAGGGTACAGGGCCACTCACCCCTCCACTTT
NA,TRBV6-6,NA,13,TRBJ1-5,CASSYETGQPQHF,TGTGCCAGCAGTTACGAGACGGGACAGCCCCAGCATTTT
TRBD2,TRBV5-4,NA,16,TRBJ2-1,CASSLVGLAGYNEQFF,TGTGCCAGCAGCTTGGTGGGACTAGCGGGATACAATGAGCAGTTCTTC
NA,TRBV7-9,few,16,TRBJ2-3,CASSLAVRGSTDTQYF,TGTGCCAGCAGCTTAGCCGTCAGGGGTAGCACAGATACGCAGTATTTT
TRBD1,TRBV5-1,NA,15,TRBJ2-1,CASNTGQPVYNEQFF,TGCGCCAGCAACACGGGACAGCCCGTTTACAATGAGCAGTTCTTC
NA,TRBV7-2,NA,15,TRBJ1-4,CASSMGGRKHEKLFF,TGTGCCAGCAGCATGGGGGGGAGAAAACATGAAAAACTGTTTTTT
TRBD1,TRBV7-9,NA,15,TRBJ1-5,CASSPTGVGNQPQHF,TGTGCCAGCAGCCCGACAGGGGTAGGCAATCAGCCCCAGCATTTT
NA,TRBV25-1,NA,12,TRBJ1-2,CASSEGGYGYTF,TGTGCCAGCAGTGAAGGGGGGTATGGCTACACCTTC
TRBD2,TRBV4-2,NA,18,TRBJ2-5,CASSQDVSSGRAGETQYF,TGTGCCAGCAGCCAAGATGTCTCTAGCGGGAGGGCCGGGGAGACCCAGTACTTC
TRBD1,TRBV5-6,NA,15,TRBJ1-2,CASSFWDRGSRGYTF,TGTGCCAGCAGCTTTTGGGACAGGGGCTCGAGAGGCTACACCTTC
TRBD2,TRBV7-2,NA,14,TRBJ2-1,CASSRASGNNEQFF,TGTGCCAGCAGCAGAGCTAGCGGCAACAATGAGCAGTTCTTC
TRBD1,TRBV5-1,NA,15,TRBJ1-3,CASSEPGTGGNTIYF,TGCGCCAGCAGCGAACCCGGGACAGGGGGTAACACCATATATTTT
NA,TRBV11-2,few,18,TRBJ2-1,CASSLGGIGVGPYNEQFF,TGTGCCAGCAGCTTAGGTGGGATAGGGGTCGGCCCCTACAATGAGCAGTTCTTC
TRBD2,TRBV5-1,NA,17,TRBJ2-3,CASSYYPGLAGLDTQYF,TGCGCCAGCAGCTACTACCCGGGACTAGCGGGGTTAGATACGCAGTATTTT
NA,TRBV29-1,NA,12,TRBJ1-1,CSVSEEWAEAFF,TGCAGCGTGTCCGAGGAGTGGGCTGAAGCTTTCTTT
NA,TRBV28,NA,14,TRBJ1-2,CASMIPGQGYGYTF,TGTGCCAGCATGATCCCTGGACAAGGGTATGGCTACACCTTC
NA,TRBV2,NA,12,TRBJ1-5,CASRDDSQPQHF,TGTGCCAGCAGGGATGACTCCCAGCCCCAGCATTTT
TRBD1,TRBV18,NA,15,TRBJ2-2,CASSPGQGNTGELFF,TGTGCCAGCTCACCGGGACAGGGGAACACCGGGGAGCTGTTTTTT
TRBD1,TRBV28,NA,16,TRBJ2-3,CASSYADRGLTDTQYF,TGTGCCAGCAGTTATGCGGACAGGGGGCTCACAGATACGCAGTATTTT
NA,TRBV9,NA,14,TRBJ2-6,CASNWGAGANVLTF,TGTGCCAGCAACTGGGGAGCTGGGGCCAACGTCCTGACTTTC
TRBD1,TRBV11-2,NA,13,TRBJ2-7,CASSTTGAYEQYF,TGTGCCAGCAGCACCACAGGGGCCTACGAGCAGTACTTC
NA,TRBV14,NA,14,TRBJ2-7,CASSRRGGAYEQYF,TGTGCCAGCAGCCGGAGGGGTGGGGCCTACGAGCAGTACTTC
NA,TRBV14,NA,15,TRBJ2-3,CASSLQARILDTQYF,TGTGCCAGCAGCCTTCAGGCCCGCATTTTGGATACGCAGTATTTT
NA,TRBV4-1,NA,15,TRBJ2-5,CASSQDRRLQETQYF,TGCGCCAGCAGCCAAGATAGGCGGTTACAAGAGACCCAGTACTTC
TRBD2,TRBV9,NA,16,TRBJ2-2,CASSAPGRANTGELFF,TGTGCCAGCAGCGCCCCGGGGAGGGCTAACACCGGGGAGCTGTTTTTT
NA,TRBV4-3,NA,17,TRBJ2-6,CASSQEDSYAGANVLTF,TGCGCCAGCAGCCAAGAAGACAGTTACGCTGGGGCCAACGTCCTGACTTTC
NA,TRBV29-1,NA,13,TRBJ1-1,CSVEISPGQGAFF,TGCAGCGTTGAAATCTCGCCAGGCCAAGGAGCTTTCTTT
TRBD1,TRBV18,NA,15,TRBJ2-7,CASSPSGQGYYEQYF,TGTGCCAGCTCACCGTCGGGACAGGGCTACTACGAGCAGTACTTC
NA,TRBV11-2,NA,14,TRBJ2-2,CASSWLENTGELFF,TGTGCCAGCAGCTGGCTAGAGAACACCGGGGAGCTGTTTTTT
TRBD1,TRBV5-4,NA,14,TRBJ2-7,CASSLGQGLYEQYF,TGTGCCAGCAGCTTGGGACAGGGGCTCTACGAGCAGTACTTC
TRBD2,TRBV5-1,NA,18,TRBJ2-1,CASSLGLAGYPSYNEQFF,TGCGCCAGCAGCTTGGGACTAGCGGGATACCCCTCCTACAATGAGCAGTTCTTC
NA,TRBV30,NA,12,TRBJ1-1,CAGQNKNTEAFF,TGTGCCGGACAAAACAAGAACACTGAAGCTTTCTTT
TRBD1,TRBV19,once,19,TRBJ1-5,CASRSGGRGRGTQNQPQHF,TGTGCCAGTAGATCGGGGGGCAGGGGGCGCGGGACCCAAAATCAGCCCCAGCATTTT
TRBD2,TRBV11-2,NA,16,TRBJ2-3,CASSFQAGGSVDTQYF,TGTGCCAGCAGCTTCCAAGCGGGAGGGTCGGTAGATACGCAGTATTTT
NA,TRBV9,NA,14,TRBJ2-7,CASSVRDGSYEQYF,TGTGCCAGCAGCGTTAGGGATGGGAGCTACGAGCAGTACTTC
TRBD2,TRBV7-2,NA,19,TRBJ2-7,CASSLSPRASGVRNYEQYF,TGTGCCAGCAGCTTATCCCCCAGGGCTAGCGGGGTCCGGAACTACGAGCAGTACTTC
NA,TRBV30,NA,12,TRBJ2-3,CAWSPSRDTQYF,TGTGCCTGGAGTCCTAGCAGAGATACGCAGTATTTT
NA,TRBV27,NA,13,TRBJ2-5,CASSLRLWETQYF,TGTGCCAGCAGTTTGCGACTTTGGGAGACCCAGTACTTC
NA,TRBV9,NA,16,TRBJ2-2,CASSELGTLNTGELFF,TGTGCCAGCAGTGAACTCGGGACTCTTAACACCGGGGAGCTGTTTTTT
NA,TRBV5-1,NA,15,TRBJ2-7,CASSLANGGSHEQYF,TGCGCCAGCAGCTTGGCCAACGGGGGTTCTCACGAGCAGTACTTC
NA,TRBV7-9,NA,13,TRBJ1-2,CASSLSSLDRYTF,TGTGCCAGCAGCTTATCTTCACTCGATCGCTACACCTTC
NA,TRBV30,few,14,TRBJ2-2,CASPGDSNTGELFF,TGTGCCTCGCCGGGGGATTCGAACACCGGGGAGCTGTTTTTT
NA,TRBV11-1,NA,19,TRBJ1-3,CASSLGVPGRAWSGNTIYF,TGTGCCAGCAGCTTAGGGGTCCCAGGGAGGGCTTGGTCTGGAAACACCATATATTTT
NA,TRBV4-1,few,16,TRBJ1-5,CASSQDLRSRDQPQHF,TGCGCCAGCAGCCAAGATCTCAGGTCCCGCGATCAGCCCCAGCATTTT
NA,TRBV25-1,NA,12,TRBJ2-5,CASTSGGETQYF,TGTGCCAGCACCTCGGGTGGAGAGACCCAGTACTTC
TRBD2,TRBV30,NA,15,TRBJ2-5,CAWKSGGRARETQYF,TGTGCCTGGAAGAGTGGGGGGAGGGCAAGGGAGACCCAGTACTTC
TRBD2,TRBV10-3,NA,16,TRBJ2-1,CAISDISGTSGNEQFF,TGTGCCATCAGTGATATTAGCGGGACCTCTGGAAATGAGCAGTTCTTC
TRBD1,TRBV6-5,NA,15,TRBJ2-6,CASKGQGTGANVLTF,TGTGCCAGCAAGGGACAGGGGACCGGGGCCAACGTCCTGACTTTC
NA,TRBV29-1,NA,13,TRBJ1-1,CSVEGRGPREAFF,TGCAGCGTTGAGGGCAGGGGCCCTCGAGAAGCTTTCTTT